This T cell receptor beta chain was observed in a study of blood T cell repertoires in COVID-19. Study as a whole: Material from acute and convalescent COVID-19 was sourced from the United States, Italy and Spain. PBMCs, B-cell-depleted T cells, or T cells provided the cDNA or gDNA that made up the material.

Germline loops: CDR1 LNHDA, CDR2 SQIVND (reference sequence). CDR3 size: 15 residues. Trimming removed 6 bases from V and 0 bases from J; junction bases left unmatched: 5. This clone appeared once. The protocol was immunoSEQ multiplex PCR, while the TCRdb copy is restricted to in-frame clones and leaves out a portion. The top ten hold 5.5% to 7% of the sample, which has about 330,000 clones, about 85% seen once. Self-reported history from a screening survey and questionnaire set each donor's cohort. The receptor comes from a woman aged 25 to 39 who had recovered from COVID-19. The material sequenced was PBMCs or T cells enriched from blood (not recorded which). The J gene is TRBJ2-1, the V gene TRBV19, with TRBD1 matching 7 bases. CDR3: CASSTTGSSYNEQFF. CDR3 DNA: TGTGCCAGTAGCACGACAGGGAGCTCCTACAATGAGCAGTTCTTC.